Sequencing of this T cell receptor (beta chain) was carried out in a study of radiotherapy plus CTLA-4 blockade in lung cancer. This clone has just one count. Germline V gene sequence: CDR1 GTSNPN, CDR2 SVGIG (reference sequence). The J segment lost 6 bases and the V segment lost 5 bases, leaving 8 bases of the junction unmatched. The CDR3 has 13 residues. The repertoire was sequenced with immunoSEQ multiplex PCR; TCRdb's copy has only in-frame clones and lacks some. This sample has around 80,000 clones, with 84% found just once. Patients had chemo-refractory metastatic non-small-cell lung cancer and received focal radiation plus CTLA-4 blockade that used ipilimumab.

The sequence was obtained from a human donor with non-small cell lung cancer who had stable disease on radiotherapy plus ipilimumab. The sequenced sample was peripheral blood, obtained from a patient treated with radiotherapy plus ipilimumab. The rearrangement uses TRBV30 and TRBJ2-7, with TRBD1 identical over 9 bases. CDR3 DNA: TGTGCCTGGTCCTCGGGACAGGGAACCGAGCAGTACTTC. Its protein is CAWSSGQGTEQYF.